These 27 T cell receptor beta chains were all obtained from the same sample, sequenced in a study of cytomegalovirus exposure and HLA in healthy donors. The PCR used 60 Vbeta and 13 Jbeta primers. Measured with immunoSEQ multiplex PCR; TCRdb has only the in-frame clones, and not every one. Of 170,000 or so clones listed, about four fifths were seen once; the top ten hold around 5%. The source material was PBMCs. Receptor source: a girl aged 10-17 years in good health and CMV-seropositive.

The rearrangement uses TRBV30 and TRBJ2-5; D is undetermined. The CDR3 contains 12 residues. Trimming took off 2 bases at V and 2 bases at J, with 6 bases between the two ends. Germline lookup yields CDR1 GTSNPN and CDR2 SVGIG (reference sequence). The CDR3 sequence: CAWSISQETQYF. CDR3 DNA sequence: TGTGCCTGGAGTATCTCTCAAGAGACCCAGTACTTC. The full variable domain, its missing parts supplied by reference TRBV30 and TRBJ2-5, is SQTIHQWPATLVQPVGSPLSLECTVEGTSNPNLYWYRQAAGRGLQLLFYSVGIGQISSEVPQNLSASRPQDRQFILSSKKLLLSDSGFYLCAWSISQETQYFGPGTRLLVL.

The rearrangement uses TRBV15 and TRBJ2-5; the match to TRBD2 covers 10 bases. The J segment lost 9 bases and the V segment lost 3 bases, leaving 4 bases of the junction unmatched. CDR1 is LNHNV and CDR2 is YYDKDF in the germline V gene (reference sequence). This CDR3 is 13 amino acids long. The CDR3 coding sequence is TGTGCCACCAGCAGGCTTAGCGGGGGGTCCCAGTACTTC. Its protein is CATSRLSGGSQYF.

This clone was counted once. The chain is built from TRBV5-1 and TRBJ1-5, with D unresolved. This CDR3 spans 15 amino acids. Germline lookup yields CDR1 SGHRS and CDR2 YFSETQ. V lost 1 base, J lost 4 bases, and 12 bases lay in between. The CDR3 DNA reads as TGCGCCAGCAGCTTGACGGGTTCGGGGAATCAGCCCCAGCATTTT. Protein sequence: CASSLTGSGNQPQHF.

Only one count was recorded for this clone. This sequence joins TRBV5-1 and TRBJ2-1; a weak D match, TRBD1 (6 bases). This CDR3 is 14 amino acids long. Germline V gives CDR1 SGHRS, CDR2 YFSETQ. V was trimmed by 4 bases and J by 1 base, leaving 9 bases between them. The CDR3 coding sequence is TGCGCCAGCAGCGCAGGACAGTCCTACAATGAGCAGTTCTTC. Protein: CASSAGQSYNEQFF.

V usage is TRBV19 and J usage is TRBJ1-2; 7 nucleotides align to TRBD1. This CDR3 comprises 16 residues. CDR1 is LNHDA, CDR2 SQIVND, per germline (reference sequence). V lost 5 bases to trimming and J lost 5 bases; unmatched junction nucleotides: 14. The CDR3 protein is CASSPPGDSFNYGYTF. In nucleotides, the CDR3 is TGTGCCAGTAGTCCCCCAGGGGACAGTTTCAATTATGGCTACACCTTC.

The chain carries TRBV2 and TRBJ1-1; perhaps TRBD1 as D (5 bases). The germline V gene encodes CDR1 SNHLY and CDR2 FYNNEI. The V end lost 5 bases, the J end lost 3 bases, and 10 bases lay between the germline ends. CDR3 length: 13 amino acids. The CDR3 coding sequence is TGTGCCAGCAGTAGGACAAGCGACACTGAAGCTTTCTTT. It encodes CASSRTSDTEAFF.

The chain couples TRBV28 to TRBJ2-7, with D possibly TRBD2 on 5 matching bases. The V gene lost 7 bases and the J gene lost 3 bases, with 19 bases spanning the gap. Germline assignment: CDR1 MDHEN and CDR2 SYDVKM. The CDR3 spans 15 residues. DNA of the CDR3: TGTGCCAGCACCACCCCCACGGGGTCTAACTACGAGCAGTACTTC. Translating it yields CASTTPTGSNYEQYF.

V is TRBV4-2 and J is TRBJ2-3, with 12 bases lining up with TRBD2. The germline V gene encodes CDR1 LGHNA and CDR2 YNFKEQ. This CDR3 is built from 16 residues. V shed 0 bases and J 7 bases; nucleotides not matched to a gene: 5. The CDR3 loop is CASSQDRLAGANTQYF. The CDR3 bases are TGTGCCAGCAGCCAAGATCGACTAGCGGGGGCCAATACGCAGTATTTT.

This chain uses TRBV7-9 with TRBJ2-3; 9 nucleotides line up with TRBD1. The CDR3 sequence is 17 residues long. V dropped 5 bases and J dropped 2; count of bases not matched to a gene: 11. CDR1 SEHNR and CDR2 FQNEAQ come from the germline V gene (reference sequence). The CDR3, as DNA: TGTGCCAGCAGCGCTCCGGCCGGGACAGGGAACACAGATACGCAGTATTTT. This gives the protein CASSAPAGTGNTDTQYF.

The chain is built from TRBV27 and TRBJ1-2; 10 nucleotides agree with TRBD1. J lost 8 bases, V lost 8 bases, and 11 bases had no gene match. In germline, CDR1 is MNHEY, CDR2 SMNVEV (reference sequence). CDR3 length: 14 residues. The CDR3 sequence is CASARPGTGEGYTF. Here the CDR3 DNA reads TGTGCCAGCGCAAGACCCGGGACAGGGGAAGGCTACACCTTC.

The V and J genes are TRBV4-1 and TRBJ2-7; 9 nucleotides line up with TRBD1. V lost 4 bases, J lost 2 bases, and 9 bases stayed unmatched. Germline CDR1 and CDR2: MGHRA and YSYEKL. The CDR3 consists of 16 residues. CDR3 protein: CASSPIGTGNTYEQYF. CDR3 DNA: TGCGCCAGCAGCCCAATCGGGACAGGGAATACCTACGAGCAGTACTTC.

This clone came up a few times. The chain recombines TRBV6-1 with TRBJ2-3; D gene ambiguous. Between the trimmed V and J ends, which lost 7 bases and 6 bases, there was a span of 11 bases. This CDR3 contains 12 residues. Germline CDR1 and CDR2: MNHNS and SASEGT. CDR3 DNA: TGTGCCAGCATAGCCTCCCGGGATACGCAGTATTTT. Encoded protein: CASIASRDTQYF.

The gene calls are TRBV2 and TRBJ1-6; D uncertain. The germline V gene has CDR1 SNHLY and CDR2 FYNNEI. V lost 4 bases and J lost 7, with 20 bases in between. The CDR3 sequence is 17 residues long. CDR3 nucleotide sequence: TGTGCCAGCAGTGTGAACAGTCAACCCTTGTTCAATTCACCCCTCCACTTT. It codes for CASSVNSQPLFNSPLHF.

J is TRBJ1-5 and V is TRBV2; weak D call: TRBD1 (6 bases). In germline, CDR1 is SNHLY, CDR2 FYNNEI. Between the trimmed V and J ends, which lost 4 bases and 0 bases, there was a span of 10 bases. The CDR3 runs to 15 residues. The DNA of the CDR3 is TGTGCCAGCAGTGGACAGGCCCATAGCAATCAGCCCCAGCATTTT. Translating gives CASSGQAHSNQPQHF.

The J gene is TRBJ1-1, the V gene TRBV19, with D tentatively TRBD1 (6 bases). Germline-derived CDR1 and CDR2 are LNHDA and SQIVND (reference sequence). With 6 bases removed from V and 0 bases from J, the gap between germline ends came to 14 bases. There are 15 residues in the CDR3. CDR3 nucleotide sequence: TGTGCCAGTAGGATACAGGGCCCTATGAACACTGAAGCTTTCTTT. Residues: CASRIQGPMNTEAFF.

J is TRBJ2-3 and V is TRBV5-1; 12 bases are shared with TRBD2. Germline V gene sequence: CDR1 SGHRS, CDR2 YFSETQ. V lost 2 bases and J lost 5; bases outside the gene matches: 6. CDR3 length equals 16 residues. The CDR3 bases are TGCGCCAGCAGCTTCACTAGCGGGGGGCAGGGAGATACGCAGTATTTT. Translated: CASSFTSGGQGDTQYF.

The rearrangement links TRBV2 to TRBJ1-2; no clear D gene. V was cut by 4 bases and J by 10 bases, with 22 bases left in between. Per germline, CDR1 SNHLY and CDR2 FYNNEI. The CDR3 runs 15 residues. CDR3 in amino acids: CASSVRRLTVKVYTF. Here the CDR3 DNA reads TGTGCCAGCAGTGTCCGGCGGCTAACGGTAAAGGTCTACACCTTC.

The chain carries TRBV6-1 and TRBJ1-1; 8 bases agree with TRBD1. The trim removed 2 bases at V and 3 bases at J, leaving 11 bases unmatched. CDR3 length: 17 residues. Germline lookup yields CDR1 MNHNS and CDR2 SASEGT. The CDR3 coding sequence is TGTGCCAGCAGTGAATGGGGCAGGGGGCGAGGGGACACTGAAGCTTTCTTT. It translates to CASSEWGRGRGDTEAFF.

This sequence joins TRBV11-2 and TRBJ1-3; 8 bases agree with TRBD1. The CDR3 sequence is 15 residues long. J gave up 4 bases and V 2 bases, and 4 bases lay outside the gene matches. Germline CDR1 is SGHAT and CDR2 is FQNNGV. CDR3 loop: CASSLTQGVGNTIYF. As DNA, the CDR3 is TGTGCCAGCAGCTTAACACAGGGGGTGGGAAACACCATATATTTT.

There are a few counts of this clone. The rearrangement joins TRBV7-3 to TRBJ2-7; 7 bases are a match to TRBD2. The V segment lost 5 bases and the J segment 2 bases; nucleotides outside the gene matches: 9. There are 15 residues in the CDR3. From germline, CDR1 is SGHTA and CDR2 FQGTGA. As DNA, the CDR3 is TGTGCCAGCAGCCCCAGGGAGGGTTCTACCTACGAGCAGTACTTC. It codes for CASSPREGSTYEQYF.

J is TRBJ2-3 and V is TRBV4-2, with D maybe TRBD2 (6 bases). CDR3 length: 17 residues. Trimming took 1 base from V and 2 from J, leaving 16 bases between them. Germline V gene data show CDR1 as LGHNA and CDR2 as YNFKEQ. The CDR3 DNA sequence: TGTGCCAGCAGCCAAGTAGGGCTAGCGAATTTCACAGATACGCAGTATTTT. It translates to CASSQVGLANFTDTQYF.

The chain uses TRBV7-9 and TRBJ1-1, with a weak D call TRBD1 (6 bases). Germline-derived CDR1 and CDR2 are SEHNR and FQNEAQ (reference sequence). V lost 5 bases and J lost 6, with 13 bases in between. The CDR3 runs 13 residues. The CDR3 sequence is CASSPGGIAEAFF. CDR3 DNA sequence: TGTGCCAGCAGCCCGGGGGGCATCGCTGAAGCTTTCTTT.

The V and J genes are TRBV27 and TRBJ1-2; 8 nucleotides line up with TRBD1. Trimming removed 3 bases from V and 3 bases from J; junction bases left unmatched: 3. CDR3 length: 14 residues. Germline V gene lookup returns CDR1 MNHEY and CDR2 SMNVEV (reference sequence). The CDR3 DNA sequence: TGTGCCAGCAGTTTCAGGGGGCTGCACTATGGCTACACCTTC. Amino acids: CASSFRGLHYGYTF.

V and J are TRBV19 and TRBJ2-6; TRBD1 agrees at 9 bases. V lost 5 bases to trimming and J lost 1 base; unmatched junction nucleotides: 3. The germline V gene has CDR1 LNHDA and CDR2 SQIVND (reference sequence). This CDR3 has 16 residues. The CDR3 loop reads CASSGTGRSGANVLTF. The CDR3 DNA reads TGTGCCAGTAGTGGGACAGGGCGTTCTGGGGCCAACGTCCTGACTTTC.

The chain recombines TRBV10-3 with TRBJ1-2, with no clear D. The length of the CDR3 is 15 residues. V dropped 0 bases and J dropped 4 bases, with 12 bases sitting between them. Germline V gene data show CDR1 as ENHRY and CDR2 as SYGVKD. The CDR3 here is CAISESGSFGYGYTF. CDR3 DNA: TGTGCCATCAGTGAGTCGGGTAGCTTCGGCTATGGCTACACCTTC.

This clone has only one observation. The rearrangement joins TRBV10-2 to TRBJ2-2; TRBD2 agrees at 10 bases. CDR1 WSHSY and CDR2 SAAADI come from the germline V gene. The CDR3 runs 17 residues. Trimming took 4 bases from V and 1 from J; bases not matched to a gene: 6. CDR3 amino acids: CASSGQRGGLNTGELFF. In DNA form, the CDR3 reads TGCGCCAGCAGTGGGCAGCGGGGGGGCTTGAACACCGGGGAGCTGTTTTTT.

The chain employs TRBV7-3 and TRBJ2-3, with 11 nucleotides matching TRBD2. From germline, CDR1 is SGHTA and CDR2 FQGTGA. V lost 4 bases to trimming and J lost 5 bases; unmatched junction nucleotides: 8. This CDR3 comprises 16 residues. CDR3 sequence (DNA): TGTGCCAGCAGCTGGTCTAGCGGGGGGTTCGTAGATACGCAGTATTTT. It codes for CASSWSSGGFVDTQYF.